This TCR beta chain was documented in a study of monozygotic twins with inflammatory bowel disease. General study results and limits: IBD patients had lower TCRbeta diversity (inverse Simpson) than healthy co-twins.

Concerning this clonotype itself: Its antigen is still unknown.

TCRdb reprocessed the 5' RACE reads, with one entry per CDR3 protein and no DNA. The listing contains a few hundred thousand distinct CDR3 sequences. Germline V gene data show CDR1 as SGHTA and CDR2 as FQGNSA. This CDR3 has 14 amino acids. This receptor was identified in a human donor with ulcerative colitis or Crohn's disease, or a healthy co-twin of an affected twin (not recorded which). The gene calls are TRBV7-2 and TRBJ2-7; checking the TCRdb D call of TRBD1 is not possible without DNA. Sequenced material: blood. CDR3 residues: CASSNDRVSYEQYF.